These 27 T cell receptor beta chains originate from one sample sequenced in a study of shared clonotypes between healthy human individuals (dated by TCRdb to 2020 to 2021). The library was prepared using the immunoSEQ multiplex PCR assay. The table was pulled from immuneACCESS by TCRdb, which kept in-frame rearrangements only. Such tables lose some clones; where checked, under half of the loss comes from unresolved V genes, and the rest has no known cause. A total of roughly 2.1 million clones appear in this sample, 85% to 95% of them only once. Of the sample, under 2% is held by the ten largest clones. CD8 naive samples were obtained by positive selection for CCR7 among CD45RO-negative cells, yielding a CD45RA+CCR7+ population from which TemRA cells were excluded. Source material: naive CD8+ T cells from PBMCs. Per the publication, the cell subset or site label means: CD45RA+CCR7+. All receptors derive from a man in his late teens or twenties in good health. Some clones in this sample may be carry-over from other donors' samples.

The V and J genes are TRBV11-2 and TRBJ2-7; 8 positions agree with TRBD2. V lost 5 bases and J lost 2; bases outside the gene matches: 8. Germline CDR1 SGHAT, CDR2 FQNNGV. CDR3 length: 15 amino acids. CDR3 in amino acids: CASSQRGRETYEQYF. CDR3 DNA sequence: TGTGCCAGCAGCCAGCGGGGGCGGGAAACCTACGAGCAGTACTTC.

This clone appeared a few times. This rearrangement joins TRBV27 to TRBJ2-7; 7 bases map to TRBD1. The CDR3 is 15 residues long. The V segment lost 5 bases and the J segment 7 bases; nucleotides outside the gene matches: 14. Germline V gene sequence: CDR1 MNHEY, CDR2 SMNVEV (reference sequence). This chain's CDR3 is CASSRTSTGVWEQYF. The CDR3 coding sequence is TGTGCCAGCAGTCGAACTTCTACAGGGGTTTGGGAGCAGTACTTC.

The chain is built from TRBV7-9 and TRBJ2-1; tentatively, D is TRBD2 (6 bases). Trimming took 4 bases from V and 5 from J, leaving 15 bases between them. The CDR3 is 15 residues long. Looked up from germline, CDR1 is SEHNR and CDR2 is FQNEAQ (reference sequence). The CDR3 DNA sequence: TGTGCCAGCAGCTCATCCCAAGGGGAGGACAATGAGCAGTTCTTC. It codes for CASSSSQGEDNEQFF.

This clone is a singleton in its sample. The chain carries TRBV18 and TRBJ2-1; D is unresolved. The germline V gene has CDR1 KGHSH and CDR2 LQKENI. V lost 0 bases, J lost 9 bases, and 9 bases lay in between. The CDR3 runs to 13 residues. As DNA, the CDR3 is TGTGCCAGCTCACCACCCCTTAGCCGTGAGCAGTTCTTC. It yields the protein CASSPPLSREQFF.

The CDR3, as DNA: TGTGCCAGCACCCTTTTACACCGAGATACGCAGTATTTT. This translates into CASTLLHRDTQYF. V gene TRBV7-2 combines with J gene TRBJ2-3; the D is unclear. CDR1 SGHTA and CDR2 FQGNSA come from the germline V gene. The CDR3 has 13 amino acids. Trimming removed 7 bases from V and 5 bases from J, with 13 bases in between.

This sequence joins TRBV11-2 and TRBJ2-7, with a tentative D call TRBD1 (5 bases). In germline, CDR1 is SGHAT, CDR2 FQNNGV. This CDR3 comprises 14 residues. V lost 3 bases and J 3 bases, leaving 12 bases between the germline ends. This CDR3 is CASSFSGSNYEQYF. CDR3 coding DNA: TGTGCCAGCAGCTTTTCAGGGTCGAACTACGAGCAGTACTTC.

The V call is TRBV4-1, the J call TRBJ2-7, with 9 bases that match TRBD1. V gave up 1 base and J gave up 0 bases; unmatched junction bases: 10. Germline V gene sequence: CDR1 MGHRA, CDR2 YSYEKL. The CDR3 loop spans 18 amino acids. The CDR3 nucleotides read TGCGCCAGCAGCCAAGGGGGGACAGGGACTGCAAGCTCCTACGAGCAGTACTTC. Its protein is CASSQGGTGTASSYEQYF.

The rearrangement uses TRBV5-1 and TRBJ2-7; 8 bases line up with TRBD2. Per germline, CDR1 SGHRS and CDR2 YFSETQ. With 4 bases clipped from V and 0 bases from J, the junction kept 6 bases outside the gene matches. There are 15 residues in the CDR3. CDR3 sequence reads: CASSVSGAYSYEQYF. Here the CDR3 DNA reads TGCGCCAGCAGCGTTAGCGGGGCTTACTCCTACGAGCAGTACTTC.

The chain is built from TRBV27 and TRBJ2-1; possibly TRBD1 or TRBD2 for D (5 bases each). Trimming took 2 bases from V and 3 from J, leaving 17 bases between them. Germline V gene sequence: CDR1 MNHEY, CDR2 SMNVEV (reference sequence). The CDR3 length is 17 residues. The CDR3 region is CASSLTGRAGVYNEQFF. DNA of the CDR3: TGTGCCAGCAGTTTAACGGGACGCGCTGGAGTCTACAATGAGCAGTTCTTC.

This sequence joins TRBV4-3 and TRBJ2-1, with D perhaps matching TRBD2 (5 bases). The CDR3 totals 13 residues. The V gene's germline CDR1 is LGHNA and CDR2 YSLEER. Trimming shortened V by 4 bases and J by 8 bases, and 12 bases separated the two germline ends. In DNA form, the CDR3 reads TGCGCCAGCAGCCGCACTAGTTTCGATGAGCAGTTCTTC. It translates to CASSRTSFDEQFF.

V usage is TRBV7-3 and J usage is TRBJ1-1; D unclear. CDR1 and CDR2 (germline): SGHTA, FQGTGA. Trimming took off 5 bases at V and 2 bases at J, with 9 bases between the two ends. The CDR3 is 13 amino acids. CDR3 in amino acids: CASSPVTNTEAFF. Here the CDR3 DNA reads TGTGCCAGCAGCCCAGTTACAAACACTGAAGCTTTCTTT.

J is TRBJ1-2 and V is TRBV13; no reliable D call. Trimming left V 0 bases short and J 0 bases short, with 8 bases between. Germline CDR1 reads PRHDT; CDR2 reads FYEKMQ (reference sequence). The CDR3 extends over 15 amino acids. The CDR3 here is CASSLGPVPNYGYTF. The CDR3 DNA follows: TGTGCCAGCAGCTTAGGGCCGGTCCCTAACTATGGCTACACCTTC.

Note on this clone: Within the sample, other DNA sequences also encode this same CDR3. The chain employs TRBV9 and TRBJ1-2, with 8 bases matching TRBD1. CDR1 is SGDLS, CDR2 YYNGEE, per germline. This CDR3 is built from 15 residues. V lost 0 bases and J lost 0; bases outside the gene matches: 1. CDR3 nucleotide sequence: TGTGCCAGCAGCGTAGACAGGGGGGCTAACTATGGCTACACCTTC. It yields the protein CASSVDRGANYGYTF.

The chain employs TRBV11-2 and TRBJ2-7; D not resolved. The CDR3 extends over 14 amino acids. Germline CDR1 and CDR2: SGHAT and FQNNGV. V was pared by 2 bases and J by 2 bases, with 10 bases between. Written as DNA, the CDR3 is TGTGCCAGCAGCTTACCTGCCCCCACCTACGAGCAGTACTTC. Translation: CASSLPAPTYEQYF.

CDR3 DNA sequence: TGTGCCATCAGCGAGCTGAACAGGAATGCCCAGTTCTTC. Protein product: CAISELNRNAQFF. The chain links TRBV10-3 to TRBJ2-1; weak D call: TRBD1 (5 bases). The germline V gene encodes CDR1 ENHRY and CDR2 SYGVKD. This CDR3 contains 13 residues. Trimming stripped 6 bases from V and 13 bases from J, with 19 bases between.

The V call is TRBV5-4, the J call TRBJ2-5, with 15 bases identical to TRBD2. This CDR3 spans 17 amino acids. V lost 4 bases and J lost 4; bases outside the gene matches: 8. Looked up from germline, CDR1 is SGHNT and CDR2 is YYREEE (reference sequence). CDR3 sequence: CASSHNGLAGGTETQYF. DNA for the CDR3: TGTGCCAGCAGCCATAACGGACTAGCGGGAGGGACAGAGACCCAGTACTTC.

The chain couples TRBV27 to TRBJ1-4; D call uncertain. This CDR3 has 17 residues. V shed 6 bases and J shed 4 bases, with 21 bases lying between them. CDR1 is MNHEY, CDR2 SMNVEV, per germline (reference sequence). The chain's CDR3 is CASRTLGTSINNEKLFF. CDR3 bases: TGTGCCAGCAGAACCCTAGGTACATCGATCAATAATGAAAAACTGTTTTTT.

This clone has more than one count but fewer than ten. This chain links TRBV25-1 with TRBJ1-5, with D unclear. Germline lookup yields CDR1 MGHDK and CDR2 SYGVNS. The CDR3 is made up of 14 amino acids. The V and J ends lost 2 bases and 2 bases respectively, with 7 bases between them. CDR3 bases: TGTGCCAGCAGTGAAGTTTGGGGCAATCAGCCCCAGCATTTT. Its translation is CASSEVWGNQPQHF.

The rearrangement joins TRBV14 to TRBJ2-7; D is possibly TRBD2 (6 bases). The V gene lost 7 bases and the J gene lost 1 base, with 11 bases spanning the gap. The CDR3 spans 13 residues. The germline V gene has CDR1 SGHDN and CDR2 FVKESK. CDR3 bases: TGTGCCAGCAACGCGGGAAGGTCCTACGAGCAGTACTTC. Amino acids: CASNAGRSYEQYF.

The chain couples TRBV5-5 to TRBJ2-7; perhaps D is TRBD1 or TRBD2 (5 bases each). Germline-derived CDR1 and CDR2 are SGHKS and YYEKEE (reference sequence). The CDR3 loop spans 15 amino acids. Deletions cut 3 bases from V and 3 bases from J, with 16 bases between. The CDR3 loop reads CASSWSRERVYEQYF. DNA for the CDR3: TGTGCCAGCAGCTGGTCCAGGGAGCGCGTCTACGAGCAGTACTTC.

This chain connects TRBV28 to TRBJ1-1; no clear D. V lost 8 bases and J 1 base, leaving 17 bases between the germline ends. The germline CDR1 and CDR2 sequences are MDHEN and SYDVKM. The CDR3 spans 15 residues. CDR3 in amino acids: CASLTGERPNTEAFF. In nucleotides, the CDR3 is TGTGCCAGCTTAACCGGGGAGCGACCGAACACTGAAGCTTTCTTT.

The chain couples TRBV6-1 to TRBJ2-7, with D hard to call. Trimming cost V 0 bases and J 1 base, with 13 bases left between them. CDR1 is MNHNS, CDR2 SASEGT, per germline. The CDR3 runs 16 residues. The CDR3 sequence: CASSEAQWARSYEQYF. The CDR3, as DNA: TGTGCCAGCAGTGAAGCCCAGTGGGCCAGGTCCTACGAGCAGTACTTC.

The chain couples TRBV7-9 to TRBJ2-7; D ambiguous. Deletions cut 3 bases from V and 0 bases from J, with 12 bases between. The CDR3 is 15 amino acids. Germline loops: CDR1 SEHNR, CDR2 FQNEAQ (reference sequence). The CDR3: CASSFTWTGSYEQYF. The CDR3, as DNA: TGTGCCAGCAGCTTTACGTGGACGGGCTCCTACGAGCAGTACTTC.

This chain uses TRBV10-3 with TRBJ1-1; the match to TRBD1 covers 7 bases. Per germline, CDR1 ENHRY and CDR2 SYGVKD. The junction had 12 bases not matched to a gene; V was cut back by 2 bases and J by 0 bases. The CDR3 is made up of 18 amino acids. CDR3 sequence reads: CAISEATRDSKMNTEAFF. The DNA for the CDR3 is TGTGCCATCAGTGAGGCCACCCGGGACAGCAAGATGAACACTGAAGCTTTCTTT.

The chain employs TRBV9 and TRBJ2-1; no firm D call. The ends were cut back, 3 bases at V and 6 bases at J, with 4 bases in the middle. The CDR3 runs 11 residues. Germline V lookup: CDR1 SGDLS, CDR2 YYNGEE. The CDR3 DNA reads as TGTGCCAGCAGCGATATCAATGAGCAGTTCTTC. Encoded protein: CASSDINEQFF. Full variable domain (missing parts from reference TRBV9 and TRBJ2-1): DSGVTQTPKHLITATGQRVTLRCSPRSGDLSVYWYQQSLDQGLQFLIQYYNGEERAKGNILERFSAQQFPDLHSELNLSSLELGDSALYFCASSDINEQFFGPGTRLTVL.

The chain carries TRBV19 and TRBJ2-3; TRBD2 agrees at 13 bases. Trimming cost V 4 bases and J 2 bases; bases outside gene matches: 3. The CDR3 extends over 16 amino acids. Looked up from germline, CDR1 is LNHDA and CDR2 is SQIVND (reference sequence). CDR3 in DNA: TGTGCCAGTAGTACGGGACTAGCGGGACCCACAGATACGCAGTATTTT. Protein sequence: CASSTGLAGPTDTQYF.

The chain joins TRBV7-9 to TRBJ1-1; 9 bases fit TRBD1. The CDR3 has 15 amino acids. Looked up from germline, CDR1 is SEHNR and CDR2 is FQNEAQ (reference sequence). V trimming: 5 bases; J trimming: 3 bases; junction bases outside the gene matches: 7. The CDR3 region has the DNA TGTGCCAGCAGCCCAGGGACAGGGAGGTACACTGAAGCTTTCTTT. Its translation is CASSPGTGRYTEAFF.